Following are 19 T cell receptor beta chains from one sample sequenced in a study of T cells in tuberculosis (dated by TCRdb to between 2018 and 2020). The protocol used for the library was the immunoSEQ multiplex PCR assay. Not all clones reach the TCRdb copy of this immuneACCESS table, which keeps in-frame sequences only. Checked studies attribute under half of the gap to unresolved V genes and leave the rest unexplained. Recorded for this sample are 20,000 to 25,000 clones; 80% to 90% of them occurred a single time. In total, the top ten clones hold roughly 14% of the sample. The sequencing input was PBMCs. Receptors were obtained from a donor aged 5-35 years with latent tuberculosis or without tuberculosis infection.

This clone appeared a single time. This chain connects TRBV2 to TRBJ2-7; D possibly corresponds to TRBD1 (6 bases). The V and J ends lost 3 bases and 7 bases respectively, with 16 bases between them. The CDR3 covers 14 residues. Germline V gene lookup returns CDR1 SNHLY and CDR2 FYNNEI. Here the CDR3 DNA reads TGTGCCAGCAGTGAGATTTCAGGTACAGGGGAGCAGTACTTC. Amino acids: CASSEISGTGEQYF.

This clone was seen only a few times. The rearrangement joins TRBV6-6 to TRBJ2-5; D is perhaps TRBD1 (6 bases). Trimming shortened V by 5 bases and J by 0 bases, and 10 bases separated the two germline ends. Per germline, CDR1 MNHNY and CDR2 SVGAGI (reference sequence). The CDR3 is made up of 14 amino acids. The CDR3 DNA sequence: TGTGCCAGCAGTCTCGGACAGCACCAAGAGACCCAGTACTTC. Translated: CASSLGQHQETQYF.

The V and J genes are TRBV14 and TRBJ1-5; D gene uncertain. CDR3 length: 14 residues. CDR1 and CDR2 (germline): SGHDN, FVKESK. Trimming left V 2 bases short and J 6 bases short, with 11 bases between. Written as DNA, the CDR3 is TGTGCCAGCAGCCAACCCTTCGAGGGTCAGCCCCAGCATTTT. This sequence encodes CASSQPFEGQPQHF.

The chain couples TRBV5-6 to TRBJ2-5; TRBD1 is a possible D gene (5 bases). Germline-derived CDR1 and CDR2 are SGHDT and YYEEEE. V shed 2 bases and J shed 4 bases, with 15 bases lying between them. The CDR3 runs to 15 residues. CDR3 bases: TGTGCCAGCAGCTTCGGGCAGGGAAGGGGAGAGACCCAGTACTTC. Translated, it gives CASSFGQGRGETQYF.

DNA of the CDR3: TGCGCCAGCAGCTTTCAGGGTAGCTCCTACGAGCAGTACTTC. Translated: CASSFQGSSYEQYF. The chain carries TRBV5-1 and TRBJ2-7; D possibly corresponds to TRBD1 (5 bases). The germline V and J ends were trimmed by 2 bases and 0 bases, with 9 bases remaining between them. The CDR3 has 14 residues. Germline values: CDR1 SGHRS, CDR2 YFSETQ.

This rearrangement joins TRBV11-2 to TRBJ1-1, with D perhaps TRBD1 (5 bases). From germline, CDR1 is SGHAT and CDR2 FQNNGV. The V gene lost 1 base and the J gene lost 0 bases, with 12 bases spanning the gap. CDR3 length: 16 residues. The CDR3 nucleotides read TGTGCCAGCAGCTTAGGCAGGGAAGGAGTGAACACTGAAGCTTTCTTT. Its protein is CASSLGREGVNTEAFF.

The gene calls are TRBV9 and TRBJ2-5, with 11 bases aligning to TRBD2. Germline CDR1 and CDR2: SGDLS and YYNGEE. The CDR3 runs 15 residues. The V and J ends lost 2 bases and 6 bases, in that order; junction bases with no gene match: 6. CDR3 residues: CASSVTTSGDKTQYF. CDR3 coding DNA: TGTGCCAGCAGCGTGACGACTAGCGGGGATAAGACCCAGTACTTC.

V is TRBV12-5 and J is TRBJ1-1, with D possibly TRBD1 on 6 matching bases. Germline V gives CDR1 LGHNT, CDR2 FRNRAP. The CDR3 is 14 residues long. Trimming cost V 1 base and J 4 bases, with 10 bases left between them. CDR3 protein: CASGLEAGATEAFF. CDR3 nucleotides: TGTGCTAGTGGTTTGGAGGCAGGGGCCACTGAAGCTTTCTTT.

The chain is built from TRBV12-5 and TRBJ2-5, with 7 bases lining up with TRBD1. The V and J ends lost 7 bases and 5 bases, in that order; junction bases with no gene match: 13. CDR1 is LGHNT and CDR2 is FRNRAP in the germline V gene. The CDR3 extends over 15 amino acids. The CDR3 is CASAYQVGGDETQYF. CDR3 in DNA: TGTGCTAGTGCTTACCAGGTAGGGGGCGACGAGACCCAGTACTTC.

This clone was detected only once. This chain uses TRBV27 with TRBJ1-2; no clear D. V was trimmed by 4 bases and J by 4 bases, leaving 13 bases between them. This CDR3 has 14 residues. Germline values: CDR1 MNHEY, CDR2 SMNVEV (reference sequence). The CDR3 here is CASSSSLVTYGYTF. CDR3 nucleotide sequence: TGTGCCAGCAGTTCGTCTCTAGTGACCTATGGCTACACCTTC.

CDR3 in DNA: TGTGCCAGCTCCCGGGACAGGGGGACCAATGAGCAGTTCTTC. It encodes CASSRDRGTNEQFF. The J gene is TRBJ2-1, the V gene TRBV18, with 11 bases identical to TRBD1. V lost 6 bases and J lost 6; bases outside the gene matches: 4. Germline V lookup: CDR1 KGHSH, CDR2 LQKENI. CDR3 size: 14 residues.

The chain couples TRBV11-2 to TRBJ1-1; 7 nucleotides match TRBD1. This CDR3 spans 16 amino acids. J gave up 4 bases and V 4 bases, and 12 bases lay outside the gene matches. Per the germline V gene, CDR1 is SGHAT and CDR2 is FQNNGV. Here the CDR3 reads CASSSYRGRSGTEAFF. CDR3 DNA sequence: TGTGCCAGCAGCTCCTACAGGGGCCGATCGGGCACTGAAGCTTTCTTT.

The V call is TRBV28, the J call TRBJ2-1, with 13 bases identical to TRBD2. Germline assignment: CDR1 MDHEN and CDR2 SYDVKM. The CDR3 spans 15 residues. The V segment lost 4 bases and the J segment 12 bases; nucleotides outside the gene matches: 9. For the CDR3, the DNA is TGTGCCAGCAGTTCCCCCGGACTAGCGGGGGCTATGCAGTTCTTC. Amino acids: CASSSPGLAGAMQFF. Together with reference TRBV28 and TRBJ2-1, the CDR3 gives the full variable domain: DVKVTQSSRYLVKRTGEKVFLECVQDMDHENMFWYRQDPGLGLRLIYFSYDVKMKEKGDIPEGYSVSREKKERFSLILESASTNQTSMYLCASSSPGLAGAMQFFGPGTRLTVL.

V gene TRBV15 combines with J gene TRBJ2-7, with a tentative D call TRBD1 (5 bases). CDR3 length: 13 amino acids. V lost 1 base, J lost 7 bases, and 11 bases lay in between. Germline-derived CDR1 and CDR2 are LNHNV and YYDKDF (reference sequence). The CDR3 spells CATSRAPGREQYF. CDR3 bases: TGTGCCACCAGCAGAGCGCCAGGGCGTGAGCAGTACTTC.

The gene calls are TRBV19 and TRBJ2-2, with D perhaps matching TRBD1 (6 bases). The CDR3 consists of 19 residues. V was clipped by 5 bases and J by 3 bases, with 25 bases between them. Germline CDR1 and CDR2: LNHDA and SQIVND (reference sequence). The CDR3 region is CASSAWEQGIRADTGELFF. The CDR3, as DNA: TGTGCCAGTAGTGCCTGGGAGCAGGGGATTAGGGCGGACACCGGGGAGCTGTTTTTT. Looking up the rest from reference TRBV19 and TRBJ2-2 gives the full variable domain: DGGITQSPKYLFRKEGQNVTLSCEQNLNHDAMYWYRQDPGQGLRLIYYSQIVNDFQKGDIAEGYSVSREKKESFPLTVTSAQKNPTAFYLCASSAWEQGIRADTGELFFGEGSRLTVL.

This chain connects TRBV15 to TRBJ1-2; 9 positions agree with TRBD1. V lost 2 bases to trimming and J lost 8 bases; unmatched junction nucleotides: 9. This CDR3 contains 15 residues. Germline-derived CDR1 and CDR2 are LNHNV and YYDKDF (reference sequence). The DNA of the CDR3 is TGTGCCACCAGCAGACCGATCGGACAGGGGTTGGGCTACACCTTC. Translation: CATSRPIGQGLGYTF.

The chain uses TRBV21-1 and TRBJ2-7; TRBD1, the table's D call, was not compared with the DNA. TRBV21-1 is noted as a pseudogene. This CDR3 has 14 amino acids. CDR3 sequence (DNA): TGTGCCAGCAGCAAAAAGACAGGATCCTACGAGCAGTACTTC. It translates to CASSKKTGSYEQYF.

The chain joins TRBV7-6 to TRBJ2-2; 8 nucleotides line up with TRBD1. The germline gives CDR1 SGHVS, CDR2 FNYEAQ. CDR3 length: 15 amino acids. The ends lost 1 base at V and 6 bases at J; junction bases unmatched: 4. The CDR3 nucleotides read TGTGCCAGCAGCTTAGGACAGGGGCGCGCCGGGGAGCTGTTTTTT. This gives the protein CASSLGQGRAGELFF.

The genes are TRBV9 and TRBJ1-2; D perhaps matches TRBD1 (5 bases). The V gene lost 3 bases and the J gene lost 9 bases, with 21 bases spanning the gap. Germline V gives CDR1 SGDLS, CDR2 YYNGEE. The CDR3 extends over 15 amino acids. Here the CDR3 reads CASSAGGTASMSYTF. CDR3 DNA: TGTGCCAGCAGCGCGGGGGGGACCGCTTCTATGAGCTACACCTTC. The full variable domain, with the rest looked up from reference TRBV9 and TRBJ1-2, is DSGVTQTPKHLITATGQRVTLRCSPRSGDLSVYWYQQSLDQGLQFLIQYYNGEERAKGNILERFSAQQFPDLHSELNLSSLELGDSALYFCASSAGGTASMSYTFGSGTRLTVV.